This T cell receptor beta chain was obtained from a study of shared clonotypes between healthy human individuals. Regarding this clone: Its specificity is unknown.

This CDR3 contains 14 residues. The protocol was immunoSEQ multiplex PCR, while the TCRdb copy is restricted to in-frame clones and leaves out a portion. The data hold about 1.5 million clones, with 95% to 99% observed a single time. Study results and caveats: The naive CD4 repertoires of a handful of donors were compared, and approximately 5.3% of clonotypes were shared.

Sequencing was done on a sample of naive CD4+ T cells sorted from blood. Specified subset: CD45RA+ positively selected. V gene TRBV21-1 combines with J gene TRBJ2-7; the table calls TRBD1, which could not be checked here. TRBV21-1 is classified as a pseudogene. This receptor was obtained from a man aged 25 to 40 in good health. The DNA for the CDR3 is TGTGCCAACGAGCCGGGACAGCGCCCCTACGAGCAGTACTTC. Residues: CANEPGQRPYEQYF.